Sequencing of this T cell receptor (beta chain) was carried out in a study of CXCR3-negative and CXCR3-positive naive CD8 T cells. UMI-labeled 5' RACE TRB cDNA libraries were prepared from the cells. TCRdb processed the 5' RACE reads again and assigns one entry to each CDR3 protein, with no DNA. Here the sample table reports some 130,000 distinct CDR3 sequences. Germline V gives CDR1 MGHDK, CDR2 SYGVNS. The CDR3 is made up of 14 amino acids. The sample taken for sequencing was naive CXCR3- CD8+ T cells from blood. Subset denoted: CD45RO-CCR7+CD27+CD95- naive CD8+ T cells lacking CXCR3 (TNR3-). V is TRBV25-1 and J is TRBJ1-2; TCRdb indicates TRBD1, and absent DNA this call remains unverified. The sequence came from a human donor in good health. Some clones in this sample may be carry-over from other donors' samples. CDR3 amino acids: CASSDYGTAYGYTF.